The 9 T cell receptor beta chains below all came from one sample that was sequenced in a study of blood T cell repertoires in COVID-19. The protocol was immunoSEQ multiplex PCR, while the TCRdb copy is restricted to in-frame clones and leaves out a portion. Of approximately 100,000 clones listed, approximately 84% are singletons. The sequenced material came from peripheral blood. The origin of the receptors is a human donor in a cohort sampled during active COVID-19.

This clone was seen repeatedly, ten times or more. CDR3 region: CASSLSPGAYEQYF. In DNA form, the CDR3 reads TGTGCCAGCAGCTTGTCGCCCGGGGCCTACGAGCAGTACTTC. The V call is TRBV5-4, the J call TRBJ2-7; weak D call: TRBD2 (5 bases). Germline CDR1 and CDR2: SGHNT and YYREEE (reference sequence). The CDR3 runs 14 residues. The ends were cut back, 1 base at V and 2 bases at J, with 10 bases in the middle. Supplemented by reference TRBV5-4 and TRBJ2-7, the full variable domain reads ETGVTQSPTHLIKTRGQQVTLRCSSQSGHNTVSWYQQALGQGPQFIFQYYREEENGRGNFPPRFSGLQFPNYSSELNVNALELDDSALYLCASSLSPGAYEQYFGPGTRLTVT.

This chain connects TRBV5-1 to TRBJ1-2, with 7 bases matching TRBD1. Per germline, CDR1 SGHRS and CDR2 YFSETQ. Trimming at V came to 3 bases and at J to 7 bases, leaving 12 bases not matched to a gene. This CDR3 contains 15 residues. CDR3: CASSSPTGPSGGYTF. Here the CDR3 DNA reads TGCGCCAGCAGCTCGCCGACAGGGCCGTCCGGTGGCTACACCTTC.

The chain has TRBV3-1 (or the pseudogene TRBV3-2) and TRBJ2-2; D gene uncertain. The V gene lost 4 bases and the J gene lost 6 bases, with 12 bases spanning the gap. The length of the CDR3 is 14 residues. Germline V gene data show CDR1 as LGHDT and CDR2 as YNNKEL (reference sequence). This CDR3 reads CASSPFSLPGELFF. CDR3 DNA sequence: TGTGCCAGCAGCCCGTTCAGTCTCCCCGGGGAGCTGTTTTTT.

The CDR3 is CASSLGVREADTQYF. CDR3 coding DNA: TGCGCCAGCAGCTTGGGTGTCAGGGAGGCAGATACGCAGTATTTT. J is TRBJ2-3 and V is TRBV5-1, with D possibly being TRBD2 (6 bases). Germline V lookup: CDR1 SGHRS, CDR2 YFSETQ. The CDR3 is 15 residues long. V lost 0 bases to trimming and J lost 4 bases, with 12 bases between them.

The rearrangement uses TRBV18 and TRBJ2-1; 7 bases map to TRBD1. The CDR3 is 16 amino acids. The ends lost 2 bases at V and 2 bases at J; junction bases unmatched: 6. Germline-derived CDR1 and CDR2 are KGHSH and LQKENI. The CDR3 DNA sequence: TGTGCCAGCTCACCAGTAGACAGGGCGACCTACAATGAGCAGTTCTTC. Its protein is CASSPVDRATYNEQFF.

The gene calls are TRBV28 and TRBJ2-1; 12 bases match TRBD2. Germline CDR1 is MDHEN and CDR2 is SYDVKM. This CDR3 comprises 17 residues. With 4 bases clipped from V and 2 bases from J, the junction kept 6 bases outside the gene matches. CDR3 nucleotides: TGTGCCAGCAGTTCCCTCCGACTAGCGGGGGCCTACAATGAGCAGTTCTTC. Encoded protein: CASSSLRLAGAYNEQFF.

J is TRBJ2-1 and V is TRBV6-5; possible D gene TRBD1, 5 bases. The CDR3 is made up of 16 amino acids. The germline CDR1 and CDR2 sequences are MNHEY and SVGAGI. The V and J ends lost 0 bases and 5 bases respectively, with 14 bases between them. The CDR3 nucleotides read TGTGCCAGCAGTTACTCGATTGCCAGGGTCGACAATGAGCAGTTCTTC. It translates to CASSYSIARVDNEQFF.

This clone occurred once. The rearrangement links TRBV11-2 to TRBJ2-3, with D unclear. The CDR3 loop spans 13 amino acids. Germline V gene data show CDR1 as SGHAT and CDR2 as FQNNGV. V lost 1 base, J lost 2 bases, and 4 bases lay in between. The DNA for the CDR3 is TGTGCCAGCAGCTTAGTTATCACAGATACGCAGTATTTT. Its protein product is CASSLVITDTQYF.

J is TRBJ2-2 and V is TRBV5-1, with unresolved D. Trimming shortened V by 4 bases and J by 0 bases, and 13 bases separated the two germline ends. In germline, CDR1 is SGHRS, CDR2 YFSETQ. The CDR3 consists of 16 residues. The CDR3 DNA reads as TGCGCCAGCAGCCTCAACAGTGGCGCGAACACCGGGGAGCTGTTTTTT. Residues: CASSLNSGANTGELFF.